The present TCR beta chain was sequenced within a study of shared clonotypes between healthy human individuals. A word on this clone: Antigen specificity is unknown.

Splitting of CD4+ cells produced CD45RA+ naive and CD45RA-negative memory subsets. Study-wide results and caveats: The small donor group covered limited genetic and exposure diversity.

The CDR3 has 15 amino acids. Per germline, CDR1 KGHSH and CDR2 LQKENI. V gave up 7 bases and J gave up 0 bases, with 13 bases separating them. At the deep level, the assay was run. Method: immunoSEQ multiplex PCR; TCRdb's copy keeps in-frame clones and lacks some. The table includes approximately 2.5 million clones, 85% to 95% detected once. The chain links TRBV18 to TRBJ2-1, with D maybe TRBD1 (6 bases). This TCR was recovered from a man aged 18 to 30 in good health. Material for sequencing was naive CD4+ T cells sorted from blood. Regarding subset: CD45RA+ positively selected. The DNA for the CDR3 is TGTGCCAGCTGGAGACAGGCCAACTCCTACAATGAGCAGTTCTTC. Encoded protein: CASWRQANSYNEQFF.